Listed here are 26 T cell receptor beta chains from one sample, sequenced in a study of shared clonotypes between healthy human individuals. Only in-frame clones appear in the TCRdb table, and some are missing; sequencing was by immunoSEQ multiplex PCR. Of a few hundred thousand clones listed, around 77% are singletons. Material: PBMCs. These receptors were taken from a woman aged 40 to 50 in good health. Some clones in this sample may be carry-over from other donors' samples.

CDR3 nucleotides: TGTGCCTGGAGTGTAACCCGGTCAAACACTGAAGCTTTCTTT. The encoded protein is CAWSVTRSNTEAFF. The chain combines TRBV30 with TRBJ1-1, with D hard to call. From germline, CDR1 is GTSNPN and CDR2 SVGIG (reference sequence). The CDR3 is made up of 14 amino acids. Trimming took off 0 bases at V and 2 bases at J, with 10 bases between the two ends. Looking up the rest from reference TRBV30 and TRBJ1-1 gives the full variable domain: SQTIHQWPATLVQPVGSPLSLECTVEGTSNPNLYWYRQAAGRGLQLLFYSVGIGQISSEVPQNLSASRPQDRQFILSSKKLLLSDSGFYLCAWSVTRSNTEAFFGQGTRLTVV.

This clone was recorded once. V gene TRBV4-3 combines with J gene TRBJ2-1, with D perhaps being TRBD1 or TRBD2 (5 bases each). The CDR3 runs to 17 residues. V lost 0 bases to trimming and J lost 6 bases, with 18 bases between them. CDR1 and CDR2 (germline): LGHNA, YSLEER. In nucleotides, the CDR3 is TGCGCCAGCAGCCAAGATAGGAACGGGGCACTCAGCAATGAGCAGTTCTTC. It encodes CASSQDRNGALSNEQFF.

About this clone itself: The likely explanation is a read error, given a far larger clone one base away. The rearrangement uses TRBV4-1 and TRBJ2-5; no clear D gene. The V end lost 1 base, the J end lost 4 bases, and 10 bases lay between the germline ends. This CDR3 comprises 14 residues. Germline lookup yields CDR1 MGHRA and CDR2 YSYEKL. CDR3 loop: CASSQGTQTETQYF. The CDR3 DNA follows: TGCGCCAGCAGCCAAGGAACTCAAACAGAGACCCAGTACTTC.

The chain combines TRBV5-1 with TRBJ2-7; 7 bases align to TRBD2. After removal of 4 bases from V and 2 bases from J, the junction contained 6 bases not matched to a gene. Germline lookup yields CDR1 SGHRS and CDR2 YFSETQ. This CDR3 spans 14 amino acids. Here the CDR3 DNA reads TGCGCCAGCAGCGGGACGGCGGGAGCCTACGAGCAGTACTTC. Translation: CASSGTAGAYEQYF.

V is TRBV10-3 and J is TRBJ2-5; a weak D match, TRBD1 (6 bases). Deletions cut 4 bases from V and 5 bases from J, with 17 bases between. The CDR3 runs 15 residues. Germline loops: CDR1 ENHRY, CDR2 SYGVKD. The CDR3 reads CAISGRTAGLETQYF. The CDR3 DNA reads as TGTGCCATCAGTGGGCGGACAGCCGGACTGGAGACCCAGTACTTC.

The chain combines TRBV14 with TRBJ2-7; perhaps TRBD1 as D (6 bases). Germline lookup yields CDR1 SGHDN and CDR2 FVKESK. The length of the CDR3 is 15 residues. Trimming removed 0 bases at V and 7 bases at J, with 16 bases between. The CDR3 DNA reads TGTGCCAGCAGCCAAGATTCCAGGGGTGGTGGGGAGCAGTACTTC. This gives the protein CASSQDSRGGGEQYF.

This chain joins TRBV28 and TRBJ2-4; 7 bases align to TRBD1. CDR3 length: 12 residues. V was pared by 6 bases and J by 9 bases, with 5 bases of the junction left unmatched. Germline assignment: CDR1 MDHEN and CDR2 SYDVKM. The CDR3: CASRGQTSIQYF. DNA of the CDR3: TGTGCCAGCAGGGGACAGACCAGCATTCAGTACTTC.

Concerning this clone itself: A far larger clone is off by one base, so a read error is likely. The same CDR3 can be traced to other DNA sequences in this sample. V usage is TRBV5-4 and J usage is TRBJ2-7; 8 bases map to TRBD1. This CDR3 spans 14 amino acids. Germline CDR1 SGHNT, CDR2 YYREEE (reference sequence). In DNA form, the CDR3 reads TGTGCCAGCAGCCCGGACCAGGGGGCCTATGAGCAGTACTTC. It is translated as CASSPDQGAYEQYF.

Concerning this clone itself: A much larger clonotype is one base distant, so this may be a read error. The rearrangement uses TRBV27 and TRBJ2-3; D gene ambiguous. Germline V gene sequence: CDR1 MNHEY, CDR2 SMNVEV (reference sequence). The V and J ends lost 5 bases and 0 bases respectively, with 3 bases between them. The CDR3 extends over 12 amino acids. The CDR3 is CASSRSTDTQYF. CDR3 nucleotides: TGTGCCAGCAGTCGTAGCACAGATACGCAGTATTTT.

Remarks on this clone: This CDR3 is also generated by other DNA sequences in the sample. The chain has TRBV2 and TRBJ1-5; no definite D call. V lost 4 bases, J lost 4 bases, and 5 bases lay in between. The germline CDR1 and CDR2 sequences are SNHLY and FYNNEI. This CDR3 has 12 residues. The CDR3 sequence is CASSGGNQPQHF. The CDR3 DNA is TGTGCCAGCAGTGGGGGTAATCAGCCCCAGCATTTT.

The chain recombines TRBV4-1 with TRBJ2-1, with 11 bases that match TRBD1. With 4 bases clipped from V and 4 bases from J, the junction kept 3 bases outside the gene matches. The CDR3 has 15 amino acids. CDR1 is MGHRA, CDR2 YSYEKL, per germline. CDR3 protein: CASSPGQGAYNEQFF. The DNA of the CDR3 is TGCGCCAGCAGCCCTGGACAGGGGGCGTACAATGAGCAGTTCTTC.

The chain is built from TRBV18 and TRBJ1-4; no clear D. CDR1 is KGHSH, CDR2 LQKENI, per germline. The CDR3 has 11 residues. Trimming left V 3 bases short and J 8 bases short, with 4 bases between. The CDR3 DNA reads as TGTGCCAGCTCACCGAGCGAAAAACTGTTTTTT. Amino acid sequence: CASSPSEKLFF.

This chain uses TRBV4-1 with TRBJ2-1; TRBD2 might be the D (6 bases). Between the trimmed V and J ends, which lost 0 bases and 6 bases, there was a span of 18 bases. Germline V gene sequence: CDR1 MGHRA, CDR2 YSYEKL. The CDR3 covers 17 residues. The CDR3 here is CASSQDRAAGWGNEQFF. The CDR3 nucleotides are TGCGCCAGCAGCCAAGATAGGGCGGCGGGATGGGGCAATGAGCAGTTCTTC.

The chain uses TRBV6-1 and TRBJ2-7; TRBD2 matches at 8 bases. The CDR3 has 14 residues. Germline V lookup: CDR1 MNHNS, CDR2 SASEGT. With V trimmed by 4 bases and J by 2 bases, 4 bases remained unmatched. CDR3 in DNA: TGTGCCAGCAGTGGGGGACTAGGAACCTACGAGCAGTACTTC. Its protein product is CASSGGLGTYEQYF.

As concerns this clone: It differs at one base from a far larger clone, so likely a read error. The genes are TRBV6-6 and TRBJ1-1, with D possibly TRBD1 on 6 matching bases. Trimming pared 7 bases from V and 1 base from J, leaving 16 bases between. Germline assignment: CDR1 MNHNY and CDR2 SVGAGI (reference sequence). The CDR3 covers 15 residues. The CDR3 DNA reads TGTGCCAGCACTGGGGGCGGCAGGGGGAACACTGAAGCTTTCTTT. It is translated as CASTGGGRGNTEAFF.

The V call is TRBV10-3, the J call TRBJ2-2; 12 nucleotides agree with TRBD2. This CDR3 contains 16 residues. V lost 10 bases and J lost 4; bases outside the gene matches: 10. Germline lookup yields CDR1 ENHRY and CDR2 SYGVKD. The CDR3 loop reads CATELAGGLGTGELFF. DNA for the CDR3: TGTGCCACTGAACTAGCGGGAGGACTAGGCACCGGGGAGCTGTTTTTT.

Only one count was recorded for this clone. The chain recombines TRBV27 with TRBJ2-3; TRBD1 aligns across 12 bases. From germline, CDR1 is MNHEY and CDR2 SMNVEV (reference sequence). V lost 6 bases, J lost 7 bases, and 8 bases stayed unmatched. The CDR3 totals 15 residues. This chain's CDR3 is CASRLGGQGANTQYF. The CDR3 DNA reads as TGTGCCAGCAGACTAGGGGGACAGGGGGCAAATACGCAGTATTTT.

The chain combines TRBV2 with TRBJ2-3; TRBD1 aligns across 7 bases. CDR1 and CDR2 (germline): SNHLY, FYNNEI. The CDR3 covers 13 residues. With V trimmed by 7 bases and J by 6 bases, 7 bases remained unmatched. CDR3 loop: CASTQGRGDTQYF. As DNA, the CDR3 is TGTGCCAGCACACAGGGGCGCGGGGATACGCAGTATTTT.

This clone came up a few times. The chain couples TRBV11-2 to TRBJ2-3, with 7 bases fitting TRBD2. This CDR3 is 14 amino acids long. With V trimmed by 1 base and J by 7 bases, 5 bases remained unmatched. Per the germline V gene, CDR1 is SGHAT and CDR2 is FQNNGV. In DNA, the CDR3 is TGTGCCAGCAGCTTAGCCGGGACTACGCATACGCAGTATTTT. Its protein is CASSLAGTTHTQYF.

This sequence joins TRBV4-3 and TRBJ2-5, with D perhaps matching TRBD1 or TRBD2 (5 bases each). V was cut by 0 bases and J by 11 bases, with 13 bases left in between. There are 13 residues in the CDR3. Per germline, CDR1 LGHNA and CDR2 YSLEER. The CDR3 nucleotides are TGCGCCAGCAGCCAAGATTGGGGGATAGAGCAGTACTTC. It codes for CASSQDWGIEQYF.

The J gene is TRBJ2-7, the V gene TRBV7-9; D is perhaps TRBD2 (8 bases). Per the germline V gene, CDR1 is SEHNR and CDR2 is FQNEAQ (reference sequence). The CDR3 has 15 amino acids. V was shortened by 5 bases and J by 6 bases, with 20 bases between the two germline ends. CDR3 sequence: CASSPNPGGGGEQYF. CDR3 nucleotide sequence: TGTGCCAGCAGCCCTAACCCGGGAGGGGGCGGCGAGCAGTACTTC.

The V gene is TRBV5-6, the J gene TRBJ1-1; tentative D call: TRBD1 (6 bases). Germline lookup yields CDR1 SGHDT and CDR2 YYEEEE. V was pared by 0 bases and J by 10 bases, with 16 bases between. CDR3 size: 14 residues. CDR3 in amino acids: CASSLGAYRDTAFF. DNA of the CDR3: TGTGCCAGCAGCTTGGGCGCTTACAGGGACACAGCTTTCTTT.

This sequence joins TRBV28 and TRBJ1-1; D might be TRBD1 (5 bases). Per germline, CDR1 MDHEN and CDR2 SYDVKM. V lost 1 base, J lost 10 bases, and 16 bases lay in between. CDR3 length: 14 amino acids. The CDR3 sequence: CASSLSGQGAGAFF. CDR3 nucleotide sequence: TGTGCCAGCAGTTTATCGGGGCAGGGTGCGGGAGCTTTCTTT.

This clone was seen at least ten times. The CDR3 DNA reads as TGCGCCAGCAGCTGGGACAGCCGTTCCTACGAGCAGTACTTC. Translation: CASSWDSRSYEQYF. The chain carries TRBV5-1 and TRBJ2-7; TRBD1 agrees at 7 bases. The CDR3 is made up of 14 amino acids. Germline V gene lookup returns CDR1 SGHRS and CDR2 YFSETQ. Trimming at V came to 3 bases and at J to 1 base, leaving 4 bases not matched to a gene.

The chain uses TRBV12-5 and TRBJ1-2; D gene ambiguous. From germline, CDR1 is LGHNT and CDR2 FRNRAP. V was pared by 6 bases and J by 9 bases, with 14 bases between. This CDR3 spans 12 amino acids. CDR3 in DNA: TGTGCTAGTGGGTACAGCCCCGGACGCTACACCTTC. It codes for CASGYSPGRYTF.

The chain links TRBV18 to TRBJ2-7; D might be TRBD1 (7 bases). CDR3 size: 16 residues. Germline V gene lookup returns CDR1 KGHSH and CDR2 LQKENI. V was trimmed by 2 bases and J by 0 bases, leaving 14 bases between them. CDR3: CASSPFSGQASYEQYF. The CDR3 region has the DNA TGTGCCAGCTCACCATTTAGCGGACAGGCCTCCTACGAGCAGTACTTC.